This TCR beta chain was recovered during a study of cytomegalovirus exposure and HLA in healthy donors. Study in general: Most donors, around 81% of more than 300 genotyped, fell in the Caucasian-associated ancestry cluster.

The CDR3 contains 14 residues. Germline V gene sequence: CDR1 MNHEY, CDR2 SVGAGI. Trimming took 8 bases from V and 8 from J; bases not matched to a gene: 6. Notes on the study in general: Per published reports, the classifier diagnosed cytomegalovirus status with high specificity and sensitivity.

Use of 60 Vbeta and 13 Jbeta primers characterized the PCR. The repertoire was sequenced with immunoSEQ multiplex PCR; TCRdb's copy has only in-frame clones and lacks some. The sample data list some 200,000 clones. Points on this clone: Its specificity is not known.

Sequencing used PBMCs. The chain joins TRBV6-5 to TRBJ2-1, with 13 nucleotides matching TRBD2. This receptor was identified in a girl aged 2 to 10 in good health and CMV-seropositive. The DNA for the CDR3 is TGTGCCAGCCAAGGACTAGCGGGAGTAGATGAGCAGTTCTTC. It is translated as CASQGLAGVDEQFF.